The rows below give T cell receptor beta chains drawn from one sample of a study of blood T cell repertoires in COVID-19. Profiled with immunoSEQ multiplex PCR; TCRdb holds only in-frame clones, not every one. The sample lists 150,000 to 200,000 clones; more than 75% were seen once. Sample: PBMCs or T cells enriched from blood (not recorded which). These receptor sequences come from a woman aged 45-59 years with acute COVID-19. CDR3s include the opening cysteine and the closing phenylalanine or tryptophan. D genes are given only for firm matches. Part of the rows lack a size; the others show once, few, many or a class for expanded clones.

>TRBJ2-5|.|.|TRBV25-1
CASSDFRDQETQYF
TGTGCCAGCAGTGATTTCAGGGACCAAGAGACCCAGTACTTC
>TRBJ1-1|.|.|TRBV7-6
CASSPQVNTEAFF
TGTGCCAGCAGCCCTCAGGTGAACACTGAAGCTTTCTTT
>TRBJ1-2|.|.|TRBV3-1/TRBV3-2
CASSQGGVRADGYTF
TGTGCCAGCAGCCAAGGGGGGGTCAGGGCGGATGGCTACACCTTC
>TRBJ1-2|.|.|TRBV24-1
CATSDSGNNYGYTF
TGTGCCACCAGTGACTCAGGGAACAACTATGGCTACACCTTC
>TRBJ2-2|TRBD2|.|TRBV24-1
CATSRGDLNTGELFF
TGTGCCACCAGCCGGGGGGACCTAAACACCGGGGAGCTGTTTTTT
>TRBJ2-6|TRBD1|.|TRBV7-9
CASRIQGVANVLTF
TGTGCCAGCAGGATACAGGGGGTGGCCAACGTCCTGACTTTC
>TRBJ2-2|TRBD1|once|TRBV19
CASSRDRGVTGELFF
TGTGCCAGTAGCCGGGACAGGGGTGTCACCGGGGAGCTGTTTTTT
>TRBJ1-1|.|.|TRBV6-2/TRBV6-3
CASSYIWATVEAFF
TGTGCCAGCAGTTACATTTGGGCGACCGTTGAAGCTTTCTTT
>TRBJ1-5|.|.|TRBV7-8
CASSLVGRGPQHF
TGTGCCAGCAGCTTAGTGGGAAGGGGACCCCAGCATTTT
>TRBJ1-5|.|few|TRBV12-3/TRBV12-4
CASRVSNQPQHF
TGTGCCAGCCGGGTGAGCAATCAGCCCCAGCATTTT
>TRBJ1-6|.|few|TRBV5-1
CASSLDRAGSPLHF
TGCGCCAGCAGCTTGGACAGGGCCGGCTCACCCCTCCACTTT
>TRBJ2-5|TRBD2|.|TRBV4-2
CASSPGLGGETQYF
TGTGCCAGCAGCCCGGGACTAGGGGGAGAGACCCAGTACTTC
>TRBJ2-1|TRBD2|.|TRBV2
CADRLGQRGSNEQFF
TGTGCCGACCGTTTGGGGCAGCGGGGGAGCAATGAGCAGTTCTTC
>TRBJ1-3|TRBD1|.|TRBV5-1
CASSLPGTGAGNTIYF
TGCGCCAGCAGCCTCCCCGGGACAGGGGCCGGAAACACCATATATTTT
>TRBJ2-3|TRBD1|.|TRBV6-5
CASSYTGTGTDTQYF
TGTGCCAGCAGTTACACCGGGACAGGCACAGATACGCAGTATTTT
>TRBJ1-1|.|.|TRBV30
CAWMTGLNTEAFF
TGTGCCTGGATGACTGGACTTAACACTGAAGCTTTCTTT
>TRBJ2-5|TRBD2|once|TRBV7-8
CASSGGLAGQETQYF
TGTGCCAGCAGCGGGGGACTAGCGGGGCAAGAGACCCAGTACTTC
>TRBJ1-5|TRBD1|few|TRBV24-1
CATWYRGQDQPQHF
TGTGCCACCTGGTACAGGGGGCAGGATCAGCCCCAGCATTTT
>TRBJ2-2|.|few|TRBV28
CASSLTGTYTGELFF
TGTGCCAGCAGTTTAACAGGAACCTACACCGGGGAGCTGTTTTTT
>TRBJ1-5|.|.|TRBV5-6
CASSLKSVANQPQHF
TGTGCCAGCAGCTTGAAAAGTGTTGCGAATCAGCCCCAGCATTTT
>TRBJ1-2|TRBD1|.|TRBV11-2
CASSAPTGLYGYTF
TGTGCCAGCAGCGCTCCGACAGGGCTCTATGGCTACACCTTC
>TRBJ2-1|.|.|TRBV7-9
CASSQRVGSFEQFF
TGTGCCAGCAGCCAAAGGGTGGGGAGCTTTGAGCAGTTCTTC
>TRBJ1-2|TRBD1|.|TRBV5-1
CASSGQGGYGYTF
TGCGCCAGCTCGGGACAGGGTGGTTATGGCTACACCTTC
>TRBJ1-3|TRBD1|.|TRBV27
CASRGQGAGGNTIYF
TGTGCCAGCAGGGGACAGGGGGCCGGGGGGAACACCATATATTTT
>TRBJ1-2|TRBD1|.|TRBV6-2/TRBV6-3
CASSSRGRDRGSYGYTF
TGTGCCAGCAGTTCCCGGGGCCGGGACAGGGGGTCATATGGCTACACCTTC
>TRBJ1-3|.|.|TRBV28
CASSLQGSGNTIYF
TGTGCCAGCAGTTTACAGGGATCTGGAAACACCATATATTTT
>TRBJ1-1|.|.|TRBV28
CASSRYLITEAFF
TGTGCCAGCAGCCGCTATCTAATCACTGAAGCTTTCTTT
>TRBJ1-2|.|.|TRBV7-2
CASSLGRGDKGGYTF
TGTGCCAGCAGCTTAGGCCGGGGGGACAAAGGTGGCTACACCTTC
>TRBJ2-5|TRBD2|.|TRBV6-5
CASSYWRGAETQYF
TGTGCCAGCAGTTACTGGCGGGGGGCGGAGACCCAGTACTTC
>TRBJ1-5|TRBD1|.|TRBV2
CASSEADRRQPQHF
TGTGCCAGCAGTGAGGCGGACAGGAGGCAGCCCCAGCATTTT
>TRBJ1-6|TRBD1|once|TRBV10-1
CASSAGTGPLRNSPLHF
TGCGCCAGCAGCGCCGGGACAGGGCCGCTGCGGAATTCACCCCTCCACTTT
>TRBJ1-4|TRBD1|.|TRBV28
CASRTGQLATNEKLFF
TGTGCCAGCAGGACGGGACAGCTAGCAACTAATGAAAAACTGTTTTTT
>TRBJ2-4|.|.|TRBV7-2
CASSPVNIQYF
TGTGCCAGCAGCCCGGTGAACATTCAGTACTTC
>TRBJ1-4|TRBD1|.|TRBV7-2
CASRRQGVGREKLFF
TGTGCCAGCAGGCGTCAGGGGGTGGGGAGGGAAAAACTGTTTTTT
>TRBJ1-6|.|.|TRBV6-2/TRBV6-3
CASSRTEDNSPLHF
TGTGCCAGCAGCAGGACAGAAGATAATTCACCCCTCCACTTT
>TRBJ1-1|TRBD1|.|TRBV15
CATSSYRGVLTEAFF
TGTGCCACCAGCAGTTACAGGGGGGTTTTGACTGAAGCTTTCTTT
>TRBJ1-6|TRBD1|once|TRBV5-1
CASSLLGQGDNSPLHF
TGCGCCAGCAGCTTGCTCGGGCAGGGGGATAATTCACCCCTCCACTTT
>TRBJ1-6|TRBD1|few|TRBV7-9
CASSSPSGTGDNSPLHF
TGTGCCAGCAGCTCACCCTCCGGGACAGGGGATAATTCACCCCTCCACTTT
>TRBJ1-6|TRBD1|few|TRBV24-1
CATSGTELNSPLHF
TGTGCCACCAGCGGGACAGAACTTAATTCACCCCTCCACTTT
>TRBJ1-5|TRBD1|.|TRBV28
CASTQGQGKPQHF
TGTGCCAGCACTCAAGGACAGGGTAAGCCCCAGCATTTT
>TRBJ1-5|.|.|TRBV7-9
CASSLVGSGGQPQHF
TGTGCCAGCAGCTTGGTAGGCTCGGGGGGACAGCCCCAGCATTTT
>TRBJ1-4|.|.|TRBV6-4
CASSISGSANEKLFF
TGTGCCAGCAGTATAAGCGGTTCGGCTAATGAAAAACTGTTTTTT
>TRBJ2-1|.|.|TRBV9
CASSVGLNSYNEQFF
TGTGCCAGCAGCGTCGGACTAAACTCCTACAATGAGCAGTTCTTC
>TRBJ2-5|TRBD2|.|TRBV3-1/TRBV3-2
CASSQVLAGVQTQYF
TGTGCCAGCAGCCAAGTACTAGCGGGGGTTCAGACCCAGTACTTC
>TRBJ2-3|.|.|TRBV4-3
CASSQDEAGTSTDTQYF
TGCGCCAGCAGCCAAGATGAAGCGGGTACCAGCACAGATACGCAGTATTTT
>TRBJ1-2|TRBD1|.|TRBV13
CASSLERQGGPNYGYTF
TGTGCCAGCAGCTTAGAGCGACAGGGAGGACCTAACTATGGCTACACCTTC